A selection of T cell receptor beta chains follows, all from one sample in a study of cytomegalovirus exposure and HLA in healthy donors. Produced via immunoSEQ multiplex PCR; TCRdb's table is partial and in-frame only. Here the sample table reports 100,000 to 150,000 clones. Input material: PBMCs. The source of these receptors is a man between 18 and 29 years old in good health and CMV-seronegative. CDR3s include the opening cysteine and the closing phenylalanine or tryptophan. A D gene is named only where the DNA matches it firmly.

>TRBJ1-1|TRBV27|TRBD1
TGTGCCAGCAGTTTACGGGACAGGGTTCGGGACACTGAAGCTTTCTTT
CASSLRDRVRDTEAFF
>TRBJ1-2|TRBV29-1|TRBD1
TGCAGCGTACCCGGGACAGCTAACTATGGCTACACCTTC
CSVPGTANYGYTF
>TRBJ1-5|TRBV27|NA
TGTGCCAGCAGTTTAAGGACAGCTAATCAGCCCCAGCATTTT
CASSLRTANQPQHF
>TRBJ2-1|TRBV2|NA
TGTGCCAGTGGGAGAGGACAGCCCTACAATGAGCAGTTCTTC
CASGRGQPYNEQFF
>TRBJ2-7|TRBV29-1|NA
TGCAGCGTCAAACTCAGGGGATTTTCCTACGAGCAGTACTTC
CSVKLRGFSYEQYF
>TRBJ1-5|TRBV4-1|NA
TGCGCCAGCAGCCAAGAGGGCAGCAGTAACAATCAGCCCCAGCATTTT
CASSQEGSSNNQPQHF
>TRBJ1-1|TRBV15|TRBD1
TGTGCCACCAGCACTGGGGACAGGGGAGGGACTGAAGCTTTCTTT
CATSTGDRGGTEAFF
>TRBJ1-2|TRBV19|NA
TGTGCCAGTAGTATAGGCGGCGGCGGCTGCACCTTC
CASSIGGGGCTF
>TRBJ2-7|TRBV28|NA
TGTGCCAGCACCGGGGTCTACGAGCAGTACTTC
CASTGVYEQYF
>TRBJ2-2|TRBV5-1|NA
TGCGCCAGCAGGGGCGGATTGACAGGCTGGACCGGGGAGCTGTTTTTT
CASRGGLTGWTGELFF
>TRBJ2-7|TRBV6-5|NA
TGTGCCAGCAGTTCCCCGACTTTCATCCATGGCGAGCAGTACTTC
CASSSPTFIHGEQYF
>TRBJ2-3|TRBV11-2|TRBD1
TGTGCCAGCAGCGCCGGGCCGGGACAGAGTACAGATACGCAGTATTTT
CASSAGPGQSTDTQYF
>TRBJ2-1|TRBV19|TRBD2
TGTGCCAGTAGTTCCCCTAGCGGGGCGTACAATGAGCAGTTCTTC
CASSSPSGAYNEQFF
>TRBJ2-5|TRBV6-1|NA
TGTGCCAGCAGTGAAGATGGGCTGGGGAGACCCTTACAAGAGACCCAGTACTTC
CASSEDGLGRPLQETQYF
>TRBJ2-7|TRBV7-9|TRBD1
TGTGCCAGCAGTCTTATATCGGGACAGGGGCGAGAGCAGTACTTC
CASSLISGQGREQYF
>TRBJ2-2|TRBV7-2|TRBD2
TGTGCCAGCAGAAACCGCGGTAATAGCGGGAGTGGGGAGCTGTTTTTT
CASRNRGNSGSGELFF
>TRBJ2-2|TRBV4-1|TRBD2
TGCGCCAGCAGCCACTATAAAAAGACTAGCGGGAGGTGGACCCGGGAGCTGTTTTTT
CASSHYKKTSGRWTRELFF
>TRBJ2-7|TRBV7-6|NA
TGTGCCAGCAGCGCCACATCGGGCTACGAGCAGTACTTC
CASSATSGYEQYF
>TRBJ2-3|TRBV29-1|TRBD2
TGCAGCGTTGAAATGGTAGCGGGAGGATTGGCAGATACGCAGTATTTT
CSVEMVAGGLADTQYF
>TRBJ2-7|TRBV9|NA
TGTGCCAGCAGCCGAGACTACGAGCAGTACTTC
CASSRDYEQYF
>TRBJ2-2|TRBV10-2|NA
TGCGCCAGCAGTGAGTTCCTAGTTGGCACCGGGGAGCTGTTTTTT
CASSEFLVGTGELFF
>TRBJ1-4|TRBV28|NA
TGTGCCAGCGGTACGTCCACAGGGTGGGGATTT
CASGTSTGWGF
>TRBJ1-2|TRBV5-1|NA
TGCGCCAGCAACTTCGGGTCTAATTTGATTATCTTC
CASNFGSNLIIF
>TRBJ2-7|TRBV14|NA
TGTGCCAGCAGCCAAGCCTCGAGGCGGGGGCGCGAGCAGTACTTC
CASSQASRRGREQYF
>TRBJ2-7|TRBV5-1|NA
TGCGCCAGCAGTCGCGATGCCTACTCCTACGAGCAGTACTTC
CASSRDAYSYEQYF
>TRBJ2-2|TRBV6-5|NA
TGTGCCAGCACCCTGGACGGGGACACCGGGGAGCTGTTTTTT
CASTLDGDTGELFF
>TRBJ2-7|TRBV6-5|NA
TGTGCCAGCAGTCGACGTCTAGGCTTGGGTTACGAGCAGTACTTC
CASSRRLGLGYEQYF
>TRBJ2-1|TRBV11-2|NA
TGTGCCAGCAGCTCCAGCAGAGGGTACAATGAGCAGTTCTTC
CASSSSRGYNEQFF
>TRBJ2-7|TRBV15|NA
TGTGCCACCAGCAGAGAGATATCCTGGGCCTTGTACTTC
CATSREISWALYF
>TRBJ1-5|TRBV6-1|TRBD1
TGTGCCAGCAGCGGACAGGGGCTAGGTCAGCCCCAGCATTTT
CASSGQGLGQPQHF
>TRBJ2-3|TRBV19|TRBD2
TGTGCCAGTAGGCTAGCGGGGGGACACCTCACAGATACGCAGTATTTT
CASRLAGGHLTDTQYF
>TRBJ2-7|TRBV5-6|NA
TGTGCCAGCAGCTTTGATCTGCGGTTGCGGGCTCAAGAGCAGTACTTC
CASSFDLRLRAQEQYF
>TRBJ1-3|TRBV28|TRBD1
TGTGCCAGCAGTCATCGAGGACAGGCTGGAAACACCATATATTTT
CASSHRGQAGNTIYF
>TRBJ2-3|TRBV27|NA
TGTGCCAGCGTTTCGCCTGCCAGCGGCTCCACAGATACGCAGTATTTT
CASVSPASGSTDTQYF
>TRBJ1-1|TRBV30|NA
TGTGCCTGGATTAAAGGGGGCACTGAAGCTTTCTTT
CAWIKGGTEAFF
>TRBJ2-1|TRBV4-1|NA
TGCGCCAGCAGCCTCTTACAGGGTGGATGGTACAATGAGCAGTTCTTC
CASSLLQGGWYNEQFF
>TRBJ1-1|TRBV25-1|NA
TGTGCCAGCAGTCCCCCTAACACTGAAGCTTTCTTT
CASSPPNTEAFF
>TRBJ2-7|TRBV5-6|TRBD1
TGTGCCAGCAGCTTCAGGACAGGGGTTTACTACGAGCAGTACTTC
CASSFRTGVYYEQYF
>TRBJ2-1|TRBV13|TRBD2
TGTGCCAGCAGCACAATGATCATTCCGGGACTAAGACTCTACAATGAGCAGTTCTTC
CASSTMIIPGLRLYNEQFF
>TRBJ1-1|TRBV28|NA
TGTGCCAGCAGTCCGACCCCCGGGGAAAAAGCTTTCTTT
CASSPTPGEKAFF
>TRBJ2-7|TRBV15|TRBD2
TGTGCCACCAGCCAATCGTTACTAGCGGGAGGTTACGAGCAGTACTTC
CATSQSLLAGGYEQYF
>TRBJ1-6|TRBV5-1|NA
TGCGCCAGCAGCTTACCGGCTCCTAGATCACCCCTCCACTTT
CASSLPAPRSPLHF
>TRBJ1-4|TRBV7-9|NA
TGTGCCAGCAGCTTAACTGGCGGGGGGCGGTTTGGCCATGAAAAACTGTTTTTT
CASSLTGGGRFGHEKLFF
>TRBJ2-7|TRBV2|TRBD2
TGTGCCAGCAGTGCGACTAGCGGACGATTCTACGAGCAGTACTTC
CASSATSGRFYEQYF
>TRBJ2-1|TRBV5-4|TRBD2
TGTGCCAGCAGCTCGGGACTAGCAAGACTCTTC
CASSSGLARLF
>TRBJ1-1|TRBV19|TRBD1
TGTGCCAGTAGTTACTCGACAGGGGTGGGCACTGAAGCTTTCTTT
CASSYSTGVGTEAFF
>TRBJ2-7|TRBV5-6|NA
TGTGCCAGCAGCCGTACTAGCTCCTACGAGCAGTACTTC
CASSRTSSYEQYF
>TRBJ2-7|TRBV7-2|NA
TGTGCCAGCAGCCCTCCCCACTTC
CASSPPHF
>TRBJ1-2|TRBV18|NA
TGTGCCAGCTCACCACCGGATTACAGGCACTATGGCTACACCTTC
CASSPPDYRHYGYTF
>TRBJ1-1|TRBV5-4|TRBD1
TGTGCCAGCAGCGGCCGACAGGGTTACACTGAAGCTTTCTTT
CASSGRQGYTEAFF
>TRBJ2-7|TRBV27|TRBD1
TGTGCCAGCAGTCCCCGCCAGGGACAGGGAACGGTTTGGGGGTACGAGCAGTACTTC
CASSPRQGQGTVWGYEQYF
>TRBJ2-7|TRBV7-8|NA
TGTGCCAGCAGCAGGCAGGGGACCATCTACGAGCAGTACTTC
CASSRQGTIYEQYF
>TRBJ2-2|TRBV2|TRBD1
TGTGCCAGCAGTCTAGACAGGGGGCCGGGCACCGGGGAGCTGTTTTTT
CASSLDRGPGTGELFF